This TCR beta chain was obtained from a study of technical replicates of blood from a handful of donors. Here immunoSEQ multiplex PCR was the method, and the copy in TCRdb shows in-frame clones only, minus some. The sample carries about 83,000 clones, about 96% recorded once. Deletions cut 5 bases from V and 2 bases from J, with 10 bases between. The CDR3 covers 13 residues. Germline CDR1 is LNHDA and CDR2 is SQIVND (reference sequence). Sequenced: T cells isolated from PBMCs. V is TRBV19 and J is TRBJ2-7, with D uncertain. This receptor was obtained from a human donor in good health. CDR3 bases: TGTGCCAGTAGTCTTACTTTCCCCTACGAGCAGTACTTC. Residues: CASSLTFPYEQYF.